This note documents a single TCR beta chain sequence. These data belong to a study of blood T cell repertoires in COVID-19. Study in general: The United States, Italy and Spain provided the acute and convalescent COVID-19 samples.

This CDR3 region has 15 residues. The V gene's germline CDR1 is MDHEN and CDR2 SYDVKM. The germline V and J ends were trimmed by 6 bases and 4 bases, with 18 bases remaining between them. Authors' data handling: From reference gene primer amplification, estimates of nucleated cell counts were derived. Method: immunoSEQ multiplex PCR; TCRdb's copy keeps in-frame clones and lacks some. The V and J calls and the clone size are those of that table, but D and trimming were determined from the DNA. This table holds 250,000 to 400,000 clones, roughly 84% found once. The sequenced sample was peripheral blood. The sequence derives from a man aged 45-60 years with active or convalescent COVID-19. This chain connects TRBV28 to TRBJ1-2; unclear D gene. The CDR3 loop is CASSQLGSSFYGYTF. The CDR3 coding sequence is TGTGCCAGCAGCCAACTCGGGTCTTCCTTCTATGGCTACACCTTC.